What follows describes a single T cell receptor (beta chain). Its antigen is unknown. No base-level quality is on record; no much larger clone is a single base apart. The sample belongs to a study of blood T cell repertoires in COVID-19 (dated by TCRdb to 2019 to 2021). Study-level background: Samples covering the acute and convalescent phases of COVID-19 were provided by collaborators in the United States, Italy and Spain. The repertoires were released in a freely available public database meant as a resource for research on the immune response to SARS-CoV-2. The prospective study material was composed of cDNA or gDNA derived from T cells, B-cell-depleted T cells, or PBMCs. HLA class I and class II types, where available, came from metadata supplied by the sample provider rather than from assay-based typing. A de-identified subject ID, COVID-19 status, age in years and sex were almost always included in the sample metadata. Samples came from the ongoing ImmuneRACE study (first 160 participants) plus 1,254 subjects from 6 global collaborators. The dataset comprised deeply sampled blood TCRbeta repertoires from subjects exposed to, actively infected with, or recovered from COVID-19. The full study reports these points: The quantity of clinical and demographic metadata differed by source and by participant and was supplied without curation.

The CDR3 starts with the cysteine, ends with the phenylalanine, and has 12 residues. The sequence is cut down to CDR3 DNA, 36 bases in frame from base 1. V drops 5 bases and J drops 2 bases, leaving 6 bases in between. The germline V gene gives CDR1 as MDHEN and CDR2 as SYDVKM. TCRbeta CDR3 regions were amplified from genomic DNA by means of the immunoSEQ Assay, a bias-controlled multiplex PCR. In the original analysis: Within the assay, amplification of reference gene primers was used to estimate how many nucleated cells each sample contained. Sequence reads were collapsed and filtered to measure the absolute abundance of every unique TCRbeta CDR3 rearrangement. Productive Simpson clonality was computed per sample as the square root of Simpson's diversity index over productive rearrangements. TCRdb mirrors the immuneACCESS table, restricted to in-frame sequences. Some clones are absent from its copies; in checked studies, under half trace to an unresolved V gene, and the reason for the others is unknown. That table furnishes V, J and clone size, whereas the DNA furnished D and trimming. This sample holds around 250,000 clones; around 86% were observed only once. Roughly 1.7% of the sample is in the top ten clones.

Participants in the prospective study were enrolled through a virtual design, were aged about 18 to 100 years, and lived in roughly 24 United States geographic areas. Cohort assignment in the prospective study relied on participant-reported clinical history from a screening survey and a study questionnaire. Recovered participants in ImmuneRACE Cohort 3 were defined as having two consecutive negative NP/OP PCR tests, clearance from a healthcare professional, or resolution of symptoms. Each participant in the prospective study had whole blood, serum and a nasopharyngeal or oropharyngeal swab collected by mobile phlebotomists. Additional blood draws and questionnaires over an approximately 2-month period could optionally be provided by prospective study participants. Blood samples from the prospective study were shipped frozen or at room temperature prior to DNA extraction.

The specimen sequenced was PBMCs or T cells enriched from blood (not recorded which). This TCR derives from a woman between 50 and 59 years old who had recovered from COVID-19. This sequence uses TRBV28 and TRBJ1-1, with the D gene call left open. The nucleotide sequence is given as TGTGCCAGCAGTCCATCAAACACTGAAGCTTTCTTT. Translation gives CASSPSNTEAFF. With the rest looked up from the reference TRBV28 and TRBJ1-1 genes rather than sequenced, the full variable domain is DVKVTQSSRYLVKRTGEKVFLECVQDMDHENMFWYRQDPGLGLRLIYFSYDVKMKEKGDIPEGYSVSREKKERFSLILESASTNQTSMYLCASSPSNTEAFFGQGTRLTVV.